A selection of T cell receptor beta chains follows, all from one sample in a study of T cell responses to AZD1222 COVID-19 vaccine. Measured with immunoSEQ multiplex PCR; TCRdb has only the in-frame clones, and not every one. The sample records approximately 180,000 clones, about 93% being singletons. This specimen was peripheral blood, taken 28 days after the second dose of the MenACWY control vaccine. The receptors shown here come from an adult who received the MenACWY meningococcal vaccine as a control. Both conserved end residues are part of each CDR3. Each record gives: CDR3 length, V gene, J gene, D gene, clone size, CDR3 DNA, CDR3 protein. The D gene is left open where the match is weak. Clone size is given for some rows only: seen once, a few or many times, or a class if the clone is expanded.

>13|TRBV3-1/TRBV3-2|TRBJ1-3|-|few
TGTGCCAGCTGCCCCACCCCAGGAAACACCATATATTTT
CASCPTPGNTIYF
>16|TRBV2|TRBJ2-3|TRBD1|-
TGTGCCAGCACCTACCGAGACAGGGGATTCACAGATACGCAGTATTTT
CASTYRDRGFTDTQYF
>12|TRBV29-1|TRBJ2-3|-|-
TGCAGCGTTATCGGACCATCAGATACGCAGTATTTT
CSVIGPSDTQYF
>13|TRBV30|TRBJ1-5|-|once
TGTGCCTGGAGGGGGATGGGAAATCAGCCCCAGCATTTT
CAWRGMGNQPQHF
>16|TRBV6-1|TRBJ2-7|-|-
TGTGCCAGCAGTGAAGGTCCCAGACCAGCCTCCTACGAGCAGTACTTC
CASSEGPRPASYEQYF
>14|TRBV30|TRBJ1-6|-|-
TGTGCCTGGAGTGTACAACCCCGTAATTCACCCCTCCACTTT
CAWSVQPRNSPLHF
>17|TRBV4-1|TRBJ1-1|-|once
TGCGCCAGCAGCCGTTCGGGGTCAGGGGAAACGAACACTGAAGCTTTCTTT
CASSRSGSGETNTEAFF
>15|TRBV6-5|TRBJ2-1|-|once
TGTGCCAGCAGTTACGGTCCCGAACCATACAATGAGCAGTTCTTC
CASSYGPEPYNEQFF
>14|TRBV5-1|TRBJ1-4|TRBD1|-
TGCGCCAGCAGCTCGACAGGGATTTCGGAAAAACTGTTTTTT
CASSSTGISEKLFF
>15|TRBV6-5|TRBJ2-3|-|-
TGTGCCAGCAGTCCCAGCCGGCCTCCGGCAGATACGCAGTATTTT
CASSPSRPPADTQYF
>14|TRBV7-2|TRBJ1-1|TRBD1|once
TGTGCCAGCAGCCCTAACCGAGGGGGCTCTGAAGCTTTCTTT
CASSPNRGGSEAFF
>14|TRBV28|TRBJ2-7|-|-
TGTGCCAGCAGTTTATCGGGGGGCAATTACGAGCAGTACTTC
CASSLSGGNYEQYF
>15|TRBV13|TRBJ2-5|-|-
TGTGCCAGCAGTTTTTTGGGCGGGTCCCAAGAGACCCAGTACTTC
CASSFLGGSQETQYF
>16|TRBV7-3|TRBJ2-3|TRBD2|-
TGTGCCAGCAGCTTTTCAGCGGGGAGGTCCACAGATACGCAGTATTTT
CASSFSAGRSTDTQYF
>13|TRBV19|TRBJ1-2|-|-
TGTGCCAGTAGTGGAACGGGGAACTATGGCTACACCTTC
CASSGTGNYGYTF
>15|TRBV4-1|TRBJ1-2|-|once
TGCGCCAGCAGCCAAGCCCGTGGAGGACATTATGGCTACACCTTC
CASSQARGGHYGYTF
>14|TRBV7-9|TRBJ2-7|-|-
TGTGCCAGCAGCTTACTGAGGGCGCCATACGAGCAGTACTTC
CASSLLRAPYEQYF
>15|TRBV7-2|TRBJ1-1|-|-
TGTGCCAGCAGCCGCGCCGGCAGGGTGTTGACTGAAGCTTTCTTT
CASSRAGRVLTEAFF
>14|TRBV7-9|TRBJ1-6|-|-
TGTGCCAGCAGCTTACAGGGCGTGAATTCACCCCTCCACTTT
CASSLQGVNSPLHF
>17|TRBV28|TRBJ1-5|-|-
TGTGCCAGCAGTTTCTCCACCGGGGGGCATTTCAGTCAGCCCCAGCATTTT
CASSFSTGGHFSQPQHF
>15|TRBV29-1|TRBJ1-2|-|-
TGCAGCGTTGAAGATCTTCCTTCAGCTAACTATGGCTACACCTTC
CSVEDLPSANYGYTF
>15|TRBV4-3|TRBJ1-1|-|-
TGCGCCAGCAGCCAAGCTGGGGTTCCCAACACTGAAGCTTTCTTT
CASSQAGVPNTEAFF
>15|TRBV24-1|TRBJ1-5|-|-
TGTGCCACCAGTGACTCCCGGTTCCCCAATCAGCCCCAGCATTTT
CATSDSRFPNQPQHF
>15|TRBV20-1|TRBJ2-7|-|-
TGCAGTGCTAGTGGGGCTGAGGGGGTCGCCTACGAGCAGTACTTC
CSASGAEGVAYEQYF
>14|TRBV7-2|TRBJ1-4|TRBD1|once
TGTGCCAGCAGCCCGGGACAGGGCAATGAAAAACTGTTTTTT
CASSPGQGNEKLFF
>14|TRBV5-1|TRBJ1-2|-|-
TGCGCCAGCAGCTTACAGGCACGGACCTACGGCTACACCTTC
CASSLQARTYGYTF
>16|TRBV6-4|TRBJ2-1|-|-
TGTGCCAGCAGTGATTCGGTCGGCGGGGAGATCAATGAGCAGTTCTTC
CASSDSVGGEINEQFF
>15|TRBV6-5|TRBJ1-3|-|-
TGTGCCAGCACCAAGGGACTGGTCTTTGGAAACACCATATATTTT
CASTKGLVFGNTIYF
>15|TRBV11-3|TRBJ2-1|-|-
TGTGCCAGCAGCTTAGATCTAACGGGATTCAATGAGCAGTTCTTC
CASSLDLTGFNEQFF
>15|TRBV29-1|TRBJ1-5|-|-
TGCAGCGTTGAAGAAGGCCAGAAAGAAAATCAGCCCCAGCATTTT
CSVEEGQKENQPQHF
>14|TRBV4-3|TRBJ1-1|-|-
TGCGCCAGCAGCCAAGAGGGTGGGGATTCTGAAGCTTTCTTT
CASSQEGGDSEAFF
>13|TRBV10-1|TRBJ1-6|-|-
TGCGCCAGCAGCCTGGACACCCTCGAACCCCTCCACTTT
CASSLDTLEPLHF
>16|TRBV7-7|TRBJ1-4|-|-
TGTGCTAGCAGCTTGGGCCGCGGGATAACTAATGAAAAACTGTTTTTT
CASSLGRGITNEKLFF
>15|TRBV6-5|TRBJ2-2|-|-
TGTGCCAGCAGTTCTGGGGGGGGGCGTACCGGGGAGCTGTTTTTT
CASSSGGGRTGELFF
>16|TRBV29-1|TRBJ1-3|-|-
TGCAGCGTTGGGCCCGCACAGGGACCTGCGGGAAACACCATATATTTT
CSVGPAQGPAGNTIYF
>15|TRBV12-5|TRBJ1-3|-|-
TGTGCTAGTGGCCGGTCGGGGGCGGGAGGAAACACCATATATTTT
CASGRSGAGGNTIYF
>14|TRBV5-4|TRBJ2-7|-|-
TGTGCCAGCAGCTCCTCACTGGCGGGGAACGAGCAGTACTTC
CASSSSLAGNEQYF
>12|TRBV5-8|TRBJ1-2|-|-
TGTGCCAGCAGCTTGACAACAGGAGGCTACACCTTC
CASSLTTGGYTF
>11|TRBV6-2/TRBV6-3|TRBJ1-5|-|-
TGTGCCAGCAGTCAGGGACAGCCCCAGCATTTT
CASSQGQPQHF
>14|TRBV7-9|TRBJ1-6|-|-
TGTGCCAGCAGCCCGGACAGCGGTAATTCACCCCTCCACTTT
CASSPDSGNSPLHF
>14|TRBV6-5|TRBJ1-5|TRBD1|-
TGTGCCAGCACTAGGGACAGTCCAAATCAGCCCCAGCATTTT
CASTRDSPNQPQHF
>14|TRBV4-1|TRBJ2-7|-|-
TGCGCCAGCAGCCAGTTCTCTGGGGGACGCGAGCAGTACTTC
CASSQFSGGREQYF
>18|TRBV6-1|TRBJ1-2|TRBD1|-
TGTGCCAGCAGTGAAGCGCCTTTTAGGCAGGGGGTGCTTAATGGCTACACCTTC
CASSEAPFRQGVLNGYTF
>13|TRBV2|TRBJ1-5|-|-
TGTGCCAGCAGCTCGTATAGCAATCAGCCCCAGCATTTT
CASSSYSNQPQHF
>20|TRBV6-4|TRBJ1-5|-|-
TGTGCCAGCAGTGACAACGGGCCAGGCCCCACATTTTATAGCAATCAGCCCCAGCATTTT
CASSDNGPGPTFYSNQPQHF
>12|TRBV30|TRBJ1-1|-|-
TGTGCCTGGAGTTGGGTGAACACTGAAGCTTTCTTT
CAWSWVNTEAFF
>16|TRBV6-2/TRBV6-3|TRBJ1-3|TRBD1|-
TGTGCCAGCAGCAGCCCGGGACAGGGCTCTGGAAACACCATATATTTT
CASSSPGQGSGNTIYF
>15|TRBV6-5|TRBJ2-2|TRBD1|-
TGTGCCAGCAGAGCCGGGACAGGGGGTACCGGGGAGCTGTTTTTT
CASRAGTGGTGELFF
>12|TRBV18|TRBJ2-2|-|-
TGTGCCAGCTCATCCCCCACCGGGGAGCTGTTTTTT
CASSSPTGELFF
>15|TRBV3-1/TRBV3-2|TRBJ1-2|-|-
TGTGCCAGCAGCCATGGGGCAGCAAGAAACTATGGCTACACCTTC
CASSHGAARNYGYTF